One and the same sample provided the 9 T cell receptor beta chains below, sequenced in a study of blood T cell repertoires in COVID-19. Libraries were prepared by immunoSEQ multiplex PCR; TCRdb keeps only in-frame clonotypes and omits some of them. The sample consists of approximately 300,000 clones, around 87% of them appearing once. Sequencing input: PBMCs or T cells enriched from blood (not recorded which). The receptors come from a woman in her 30s who had recovered from COVID-19.

This chain uses TRBV5-4 with TRBJ1-6; no definite D call. Germline lookup yields CDR1 SGHNT and CDR2 YYREEE (reference sequence). V shed 1 base and J shed 7 bases, with 6 bases lying between them. The CDR3 runs to 13 residues. The CDR3 DNA reads as TGTGCCAGCAGCTTGCCCCAGAATTCACCCCTCCACTTT. This encodes CASSLPQNSPLHF.

This sequence joins TRBV20-1 and TRBJ2-5, with D possibly being TRBD1 (6 bases). CDR1 and CDR2 (germline): DFQATT, SNEGSKA (reference sequence). Trimming cost V 7 bases and J 8 bases, with 14 bases left between them. CDR3 size: 11 residues. For the CDR3, the DNA is TGCAGTGGGTTCTACAGGGACACCCAGTACTTC. Its translation is CSGFYRDTQYF.

V and J are TRBV7-7 and TRBJ2-3; 8 nucleotides align to TRBD2. V lost 1 base and J lost 4; bases outside the gene matches: 10. This CDR3 is built from 17 residues. Germline V gene lookup returns CDR1 SSHAT and CDR2 FNYEAQ (reference sequence). The CDR3 region is CASSLEGPGGFADTQYF. The CDR3 coding sequence is TGTGCCAGCAGCTTAGAGGGTCCGGGGGGGTTCGCAGATACGCAGTATTTT.

The chain combines TRBV5-1 with TRBJ1-5, with TRBD1 as a possible D gene (5 bases). Germline assignment: CDR1 SGHRS and CDR2 YFSETQ. V was trimmed by 0 bases and J by 4 bases, leaving 11 bases between them. The CDR3 is 15 residues long. The CDR3 is CASSLAGFRNQPQHF. The CDR3 region has the DNA TGCGCCAGCAGCTTGGCAGGGTTCCGGAATCAGCCCCAGCATTTT.

The chain joins TRBV9 to TRBJ2-4, with 13 bases matching TRBD2. V lost 0 bases and J lost 4; bases outside the gene matches: 1. CDR3 length: 16 residues. Germline lookup yields CDR1 SGDLS and CDR2 YYNGEE. In DNA, the CDR3 is TGTGCCAGCAGCGTAGAACTAGCGGGGGGGAAAAACATTCAGTACTTC. Translated, it gives CASSVELAGGKNIQYF. The full variable domain, rest sourced from reference TRBV9 and TRBJ2-4, is DSGVTQTPKHLITATGQRVTLRCSPRSGDLSVYWYQQSLDQGLQFLIQYYNGEERAKGNILERFSAQQFPDLHSELNLSSLELGDSALYFCASSVELAGGKNIQYFGAGTRLSVL.

V gene TRBV7-3 combines with J gene TRBJ2-6; TRBD1 agrees at 8 bases. CDR1 is SGHTA, CDR2 FQGTGA, per germline. The V and J ends lost 1 base and 2 bases, in that order; junction bases with no gene match: 4. The CDR3 spans 17 residues. CDR3 in amino acids: CASSLRAGGAGANVLTF. In DNA form, the CDR3 reads TGTGCCAGCAGCTTAAGGGCAGGGGGCGCTGGGGCCAACGTCCTGACTTTC. The whole variable domain, filled in from reference TRBV7-3 and TRBJ2-6, reads GAGVSQTPSNKVTEKGKYVELRCDPISGHTALYWYRQSLGQGPEFLIYFQGTGAADDSGLPNDRFFAVRPEGSVSTLKIQRTERGDSAVYLCASSLRAGGAGANVLTFGAGSRLTVL.

J is TRBJ2-7 and V is TRBV7-3; 10 bases are shared with TRBD2. Germline V gives CDR1 SGHTA, CDR2 FQGTGA. Trimming took 1 base from V and 6 from J; bases not matched to a gene: 6. The CDR3 has 15 amino acids. CDR3 nucleotides: TGTGCCAGCAGCTTAAATAGCGGGGGGAGAAGCGAGCAGTACTTC. As protein: CASSLNSGGRSEQYF.

The chain uses TRBV5-5 and TRBJ1-2; 7 bases align to TRBD1. V lost 4 bases, J lost 8 bases, and 8 bases stayed unmatched. Germline V CDR1 and CDR2: SGHKS, YYEKEE (reference sequence). CDR3 length: 13 residues. The CDR3 spells CASSLQGLSGYTF. Here the CDR3 DNA reads TGTGCCAGCAGCCTACAGGGGTTGTCAGGCTACACCTTC.

In this sample, this clone turned up once. The V and J genes are TRBV25-1 and TRBJ1-1; TRBD1 might be the D (5 bases). Per germline, CDR1 MGHDK and CDR2 SYGVNS. Trimming cost V 3 bases and J 4 bases, with 15 bases left between them. The CDR3 has 15 residues. The CDR3 loop is CASSDDQRGGTEAFF. CDR3 coding DNA: TGTGCCAGCAGTGACGATCAAAGGGGAGGCACTGAAGCTTTCTTT.